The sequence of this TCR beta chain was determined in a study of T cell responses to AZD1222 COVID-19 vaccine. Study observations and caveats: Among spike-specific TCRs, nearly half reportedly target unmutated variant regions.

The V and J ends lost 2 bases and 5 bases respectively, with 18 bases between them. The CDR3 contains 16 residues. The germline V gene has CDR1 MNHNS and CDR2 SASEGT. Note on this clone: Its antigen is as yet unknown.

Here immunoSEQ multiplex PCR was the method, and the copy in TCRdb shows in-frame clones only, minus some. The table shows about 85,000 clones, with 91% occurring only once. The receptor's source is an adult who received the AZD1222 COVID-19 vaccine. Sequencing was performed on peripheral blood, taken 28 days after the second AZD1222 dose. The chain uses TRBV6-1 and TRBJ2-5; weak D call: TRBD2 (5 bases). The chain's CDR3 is CASSETRSAWRETQYF. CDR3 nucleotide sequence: TGTGCCAGCAGTGAAACCCGTAGTGCCTGGAGGGAGACCCAGTACTTC.